This TCR beta chain was recovered during a study of control samples from healthy donors and cancer patients (dated by TCRdb to about 2020). The CDR3 sequence holds 11 residues, the cysteine and phenylalanine included. This entry keeps only the CDR3 DNA: 33 bases, framed from base 1. Relative to germline, V is 6 bases shorter and J is 6 bases shorter, with 9 bases between their ends. CDR1 and CDR2 were assigned from the germline V gene as SGHAT and FQNNGV. Library preparation employed the immunoSEQ multiplex PCR assay. TCRdb re-hosts the immuneACCESS table, in-frame sequences only. Its copies lack some clones; in the studies checked, an unresolved V gene accounts for under half of them, and the cause for the rest is not known. The sample table lists approximately 150,000 clones, 96% of them with a count of one. The top ten constitute under 1.2% of the sample. As concerns this clone: The clone's antigen remains unknown. Per-base quality was not reported, and no clone a single base away is much larger than it.

The sequence joins TRBV11-2 to TRBJ2-7, with the D gene too uncertain to name. Sequenced sample: blood. The clonotype was recovered from a woman between 25 and 40 years old in good health. The nucleotide sequence reads TGTGCCAGCAGGACCTATTCCGAGCAGTACTTC. Its coded protein is CASRTYSEQYF.